These 32 T cell receptor beta chains were sequenced from one sample in a study of read filtering for tumor transcriptome and immune sequencing. From roughly 0.4 ug of RNA, a library with molecular barcoded alpha/delta and beta/gamma adaptors was made. TCRdb fed the reads into MiXCR, producing one record per CDR3 protein. The sample carries about 57,000 distinct CDR3 sequences, 20% to 25% recorded once. Material for sequencing was a population of CD138-negative cells sorted from bone marrow. Receptors were obtained from a donor aged 40 or over with multiple myeloma.

The sample holds many counts of this clonotype. This sequence joins TRBV5-1 and TRBJ2-1, with TRBD2 identical over 13 bases. The CDR3 totals 15 residues. Per germline, CDR1 SGHRS and CDR2 YFSETQ. The V segment lost 6 bases and the J segment 7 bases; nucleotides outside the gene matches: 7. The CDR3 nucleotides are TGCGCCAGCACCGGACTAGCGGGGGTAAGAAATGAGCAGTTCTTC. The encoded protein is CASTGLAGVRNEQFF.

This clonotype was counted many times. V and J are TRBV4-1 and TRBJ2-3; TRBD2 matches at 8 bases. The CDR3 is 16 residues long. Per germline, CDR1 MGHRA and CDR2 YSYEKL. V lost 1 base, J lost 5 bases, and 8 bases stayed unmatched. The CDR3 is CASSQVGAGLGDTQYF. The DNA of the CDR3 is TGCGCCAGCAGCCAAGTCGGAGCGGGACTAGGAGATACGCAGTATTTT.

There are many counts of this clonotype. The chain is built from TRBV28 and TRBJ1-5; D call uncertain. Trimming removed 2 bases at V and 1 base at J, with 6 bases between. The CDR3 runs to 14 residues. Germline values: CDR1 MDHEN, CDR2 SYDVKM. The CDR3 bases are TGTGCCAGCAGTTTACGTCAAAGCAATCAGCCCCAGCATTTT. This translates into CASSLRQSNQPQHF.

A note on this clonotype: A read error may explain this, as a much larger clone is one base away. The V gene is TRBV6-1, the J gene TRBJ1-5; TRBD1 might be the D (5 bases). This CDR3 has 13 residues. The germline V gene has CDR1 MNHNS and CDR2 SASEGT. V shed 5 bases and J shed 4 bases, with 9 bases lying between them. CDR3 in amino acids: CASSWGRNQPQHF. In nucleotides, the CDR3 is TGTGCCAGCAGTTGGGGCAGGAATCAGCCCCAGCATTTT.

This clonotype was picked up many times. The J gene is TRBJ1-1, the V gene TRBV12-3 or TRBV12-4; 8 bases are a match to TRBD1. The CDR3 runs to 13 residues. The J segment lost 5 bases and the V segment lost 5 bases, leaving 4 bases of the junction unmatched. The CDR3 sequence: CASSQGAWTEAFF. For the CDR3, the DNA is TGTGCCAGCAGTCAGGGGGCTTGGACTGAAGCTTTCTTT.

This clonotype has only a few counts. V and J are TRBV30 and TRBJ2-7; no firm D call. Germline V gene sequence: CDR1 GTSNPN, CDR2 SVGIG (reference sequence). The CDR3 is 11 amino acids. V was trimmed by 2 bases and J by 1 base, leaving 3 bases between them. The CDR3 reads CAWSLSYEQYF. The CDR3 DNA reads TGTGCCTGGAGTCTTTCCTACGAGCAGTACTTC.

Comments on this clonotype: A read error may explain this, as a much larger clone is one base away. V usage is TRBV5-1 and J usage is TRBJ1-1, with D possibly TRBD1 on 6 matching bases. CDR1 is SGHRS, CDR2 YFSETQ, per germline. This CDR3 comprises 15 residues. The CDR3 bases are TGCGCCAGCAGCTATCAGACAGGAGAGAACACTGAAGCTTCCTTT. Protein sequence: CASSYQTGENTEASF.

Only a few counts were recorded for this clonotype. The genes are TRBV12-3 or TRBV12-4 and TRBJ1-4, with TRBD1 matching over 9 bases. V was pared by 6 bases and J by 3 bases, with 5 bases of the junction left unmatched. CDR3 length: 15 residues. The CDR3 reads CASRNGQGPNEKLFF. CDR3 DNA: TGTGCCAGCAGGAATGGACAGGGGCCTAATGAAAAACTGTTTTTT.

In this sample, this clonotype turned up a few times. This chain joins TRBV24-1 and TRBJ2-3; possibly TRBD2 for D (5 bases). V was shortened by 1 base and J by 6 bases, with 19 bases between the two germline ends. Germline CDR1 KGHDR, CDR2 SFDVKD. This CDR3 contains 17 residues. This CDR3 is CATSDLGSWERRDTQYF. For the CDR3, the DNA is TGTGCCACCAGTGATTTAGGATCGTGGGAGAGACGGGATACGCAGTATTTT.

In the case of this clonotype: It may be a read error: a sequence one base away is much more abundant. V and J are TRBV28 and TRBJ2-5, with a weak D call TRBD1 (6 bases). CDR1 and CDR2 (germline): MDHEN, SYDVKM. The CDR3 runs 11 residues. CDR3 bases: TGTGCCGGCAGGGACAAAGAGACCCAGTACTTC. This gives the protein CAGRDKETQYF.

A note on this clonotype: A much larger clone is a single base away; this may be a read error. This is likely a read error, given that the CDR3 carries no conserved phenylalanine or tryptophan at its end. The rearrangement links TRBV28 to TRBJ1-1; D call uncertain. Germline values: CDR1 MDHEN, CDR2 SYDVKM. V lost 8 bases and J 5 bases, leaving 12 bases between the germline ends. CDR3 length: 12 amino acids. The CDR3 DNA sequence: TGTGCCAGCTTAGGGCTTGGGACTGAAGCTTTCCTT. It encodes CASLGLGTEAFL.

Regarding this clonotype: This could be a read error, since a much larger clone is one nucleotide away. The chain couples TRBV11-2 to TRBJ2-6, with D unresolved. The germline gives CDR1 SGHAT, CDR2 FQNNGV. There are 18 residues in the CDR3. CDR3 DNA: TGTGCCAGCAGCTTAGTGCCGGGTTCCCTCTCTGTGGCCAACGTCCTGACTTTC. It encodes CASSLVPGSLSVANVLTF.

This clonotype appeared a few times. The J gene is TRBJ2-2, the V gene TRBV29-1, with 9 bases lining up with TRBD1. There are 14 residues in the CDR3. Per the germline V gene, CDR1 is SQVTM and CDR2 is ANQGSEA. Trimming cost V 5 bases and J 3 bases; bases outside gene matches: 4. In nucleotides, the CDR3 is TGCAGCGTTATGAGACAGGGGGACACCGGGGAGCTGTTTTTT. Translating gives CSVMRQGDTGELFF.

This clonotype was seen ten or more times. V gene TRBV3-1 combines with J gene TRBJ1-5; D unresolved. Trimming cost V 0 bases and J 7 bases, with 13 bases left between them. The CDR3 length is 15 residues. From germline, CDR1 is LGHDT and CDR2 YNNKEL (reference sequence). The CDR3 nucleotides are TGTGCCAGCAGCCAAGACCTGGGAGGTTACCAGCCCCAGCATTTT. Protein: CASSQDLGGYQPQHF. The full variable domain, its missing parts supplied by reference TRBV3-1 and TRBJ1-5, is DTAVSQTPKYLVTQMGNDKSIKCEQNLGHDTMYWYKQDSKKFLKIMFSYNNKELIINETVPNRFSPKSPDKAHLNLHINSLELGDSAVYFCASSQDLGGYQPQHFGDGTRLSIL.

This clonotype was counted many times. CDR3 protein: CASSEEQGGDHEQFF. For the CDR3, the DNA is TGTGCCAGCAGTGAGGAACAGGGGGGTGACCATGAGCAGTTCTTC. The genes are TRBV2 and TRBJ2-1; 8 positions match TRBD1. Unmatched junction bases numbered 9, after V lost 3 bases and J lost 8 bases. From germline, CDR1 is SNHLY and CDR2 FYNNEI. This CDR3 has 15 residues.

The table lists this clonotype with many counts. The CDR3 spells CASSLQGEETQYF. CDR3 nucleotides: TGCGCCAGCAGCTTGCAGGGAGAAGAGACCCAGTACTTC. The chain recombines TRBV5-1 with TRBJ2-5, with D perhaps given as TRBD1 or TRBD2 (5 bases each). CDR3 length: 13 residues. Trimming pared 1 base from V and 3 bases from J, leaving 7 bases between. Germline V gives CDR1 SGHRS, CDR2 YFSETQ.

The chain recombines TRBV27 with TRBJ1-5; D is unclear. Deletions cut 5 bases from V and 3 bases from J, with 8 bases between. The CDR3 consists of 13 residues. The germline V gene has CDR1 MNHEY and CDR2 SMNVEV (reference sequence). Here the CDR3 reads CASSPGFNQPQHF. In DNA, the CDR3 is TGTGCCAGCAGTCCGGGATTCAATCAGCCCCAGCATTTT.

There are many counts of this clonotype. This CDR3 reads CASSMYGGNQPQHF. Here the CDR3 DNA reads TGTGCCAGTAGTATGTACGGGGGTAATCAGCCCCAGCATTTT. The chain links TRBV19 to TRBJ1-5; maybe TRBD1 (5 bases). The V and J ends lost 3 bases and 4 bases respectively, with 10 bases between them. This CDR3 is 14 amino acids long. Per germline, CDR1 LNHDA and CDR2 SQIVND (reference sequence). The full variable domain, rest sourced from reference TRBV19 and TRBJ1-5, is DGGITQSPKYLFRKEGQNVTLSCEQNLNHDAMYWYRQDPGQGLRLIYYSQIVNDFQKGDIAEGYSVSREKKESFPLTVTSAQKNPTAFYLCASSMYGGNQPQHFGDGTRLSIL.

Ten or more counts support this clonotype. The chain has TRBV20-1 and TRBJ1-1; 7 nucleotides align to TRBD1. This CDR3 is 14 amino acids long. The V gene end was trimmed by 3 bases and the J gene end by 1 base; junction bases not matched to a gene: 5. CDR1 and CDR2 (germline): DFQATT, SNEGSKA (reference sequence). This CDR3 is CSASEGARNTEAFF. The DNA of the CDR3 is TGCAGTGCTAGTGAGGGGGCCAGGAACACTGAAGCTTTCTTT.

As concerns this clonotype: This could be a read error, since a much larger clone is one nucleotide away. This chain connects TRBV27 to TRBJ1-4; D might be TRBD1 (6 bases). Germline V CDR1 and CDR2: MNHEY, SMNVEV (reference sequence). The CDR3 sequence is 16 residues long. The CDR3 is CARSLLTGGAEEKLFF. CDR3 coding DNA: TGTGCCAGAAGTTTATTGACGGGGGGCGCGGAGGAAAAACTGTTTTTT.

The sample holds many counts of this clonotype. The V call is TRBV10-1, the J call TRBJ2-1; 9 bases agree with TRBD2. V was pared by 0 bases and J by 9 bases, with 6 bases of the junction left unmatched. Germline values: CDR1 WNHNN, CDR2 SYGVQD (reference sequence). This CDR3 has 15 residues. CDR3 loop: CASSESVAGVSEQFF. The CDR3, as DNA: TGCGCCAGCAGTGAGTCGGTAGCGGGAGTTAGTGAGCAGTTCTTC.

There are many counts of this clonotype. DNA for the CDR3: TGTGCCAGCAGGTTTGGGCAACTACAAGAGACCCAGTACTTC. This encodes CASRFGQLQETQYF. The chain employs TRBV6-1 and TRBJ2-5; D remains ambiguous. This CDR3 is 14 amino acids long. V gave up 6 bases and J gave up 2 bases, with 13 bases separating them. Germline assignment: CDR1 MNHNS and CDR2 SASEGT.

Note on this clonotype: A read error may produce the germline difference seen at one junction end. The chain has TRBV7-8 and TRBJ2-2, with D possibly matching TRBD2 (5 bases). Germline V lookup: CDR1 SGHVS, CDR2 FQNEAQ. CDR3 size: 15 residues. The CDR3 spells CASSLAPANTGEPFF. CDR3 DNA sequence: TGTGCCAGCAGCTTAGCCCCAGCGAACACCGGGGAGCCGTTTTTT.

As regards this clonotype: A much bigger clone sits one base away, suggesting this may be a read error. This chain uses TRBV20-1 with TRBJ2-1; TRBD2 matches at 8 bases. The CDR3 has 14 amino acids. The germline CDR1 and CDR2 sequences are DFQATT and SNEGSKA (reference sequence). CDR3 residues: CSASAGANYNERFF. CDR3 nucleotide sequence: TGCAGTGCCTCAGCGGGAGCAAACTACAATGAGCGGTTCTTC.

This clonotype has a handful of counts. The chain recombines TRBV21-1 with TRBJ2-1; TRBD2 was called by the table and not checked on the DNA. TRBV21-1 is noted as a pseudogene. This CDR3 comprises 17 residues. DNA for the CDR3: TGTGCCAGCAGCAAAGGAAGCCTAGCGGGTGGTTTATGGTTTCAGTTCTTC. This translates into CASSKGSLAGGLWFQFF.

This clonotype was seen at least ten times. The V and J genes are TRBV13 and TRBJ2-1, with 9 positions matching TRBD2. The CDR3 sequence is 15 residues long. V lost 7 bases and J lost 9; bases outside the gene matches: 13. Germline CDR1 PRHDT, CDR2 FYEKMQ (reference sequence). The CDR3 loop is CASTSAVAGDGEQFF. DNA of the CDR3: TGTGCCAGCACCTCAGCGGTAGCGGGAGACGGTGAGCAGTTCTTC.

About this clonotype itself: A read error is possible here, since a much larger clone lies one base away. The chain combines TRBV4-2 with TRBJ2-2; 7 bases match TRBD1. This CDR3 region has 16 residues. Germline V gene lookup returns CDR1 LGHNA and CDR2 YNFKEQ. The CDR3 reads CASIQDRTGNTGELFF. The CDR3 DNA reads as TGTGCCAGCATCCAAGATAGGACAGGAAACACCGGGGAGCTGTTTTTT.

Points on this clonotype: A much larger clone lies a single base off, so this may be a read error. The V call is TRBV20-1, the J call TRBJ2-3; a weak D match, TRBD2 (7 bases). CDR3 size: 15 residues. Trimming stripped 3 bases from V and 8 bases from J, with 21 bases between. Per germline, CDR1 DFQATT and CDR2 SNEGSKA (reference sequence). The DNA of the CDR3 is TGCAGTGCTAGGCGGCGGGGGCTAGGGTTTGCTACGCAGTATTTT. Translation gives CSARRRGLGFATQYF.

In this sample, this clonotype turned up many times. V and J are TRBV15 and TRBJ2-1; 7 bases map to TRBD2. After removal of 0 bases from V and 10 bases from J, the junction contained 15 bases not matched to a gene. Germline loops: CDR1 LNHNV, CDR2 YYDKDF (reference sequence). The CDR3 extends over 17 amino acids. CDR3 sequence reads: CATSREGGSGRFLEQFF. As DNA, the CDR3 is TGTGCCACCAGCAGAGAGGGGGGTAGCGGGCGCTTCCTGGAGCAGTTCTTC.

This clonotype is medium-sized within its sample. J is TRBJ1-2 and V is TRBV7-8; 8 bases are a match to TRBD1. There are 16 residues in the CDR3. Germline assignment: CDR1 SGHVS and CDR2 FQNEAQ. V lost 5 bases to trimming and J lost 4 bases; unmatched junction nucleotides: 12. The CDR3 nucleotides read TGTGCCAGCAGCGTTGGATCAGGGGGCTCTGGCTATGGCTACACCTTC. Its protein is CASSVGSGGSGYGYTF.

V and J are TRBV6-1 and TRBJ1-2, with 7 positions matching TRBD1. Looked up from germline, CDR1 is MNHNS and CDR2 is SASEGT. CDR3 length: 12 residues. With V trimmed by 7 bases and J by 4 bases, 3 bases remained unmatched. The CDR3 loop reads CASTAGGYGYTF. DNA of the CDR3: TGTGCCAGCACTGCAGGGGGCTATGGCTACACCTTC.

This clonotype was observed at least ten times. V usage is TRBV29-1 and J usage is TRBJ1-1, with D possibly being TRBD1 (6 bases). Per the germline V gene, CDR1 is SQVTM and CDR2 is ANQGSEA. The length of the CDR3 is 11 residues. Trimming left V 7 bases short and J 7 bases short, with 13 bases between. CDR3: CSAREGVEAFF. For the CDR3, the DNA is TGCAGCGCCCGTGAGGGGGTTGAAGCTTTCTTT.